This section outlines one T cell receptor beta chain sequence together with its context. This clonotype appeared many times. Its antigen specificity is not known. Qualities for individual bases were not recorded, and no much larger clone is one base off. The sample belongs to a study of T cells in Graves' hyperthyroidism and ophthalmopathy (dated by TCRdb to about 2019). Study-wide context: TCR V-J signatures able to tell the groups apart were searched for in a discovery cohort of more than 90 patients, of whom about 40 had Graves' ophthalmopathy and 55 to 65 had stable Graves' hyperthyroidism. Whether ophthalmopathy could be predicted prospectively was tested in an independent validation cohort made up of under 20 hyperthyroidism patients plus 17 patients who later progressed to ophthalmopathy. Thyroid tissue and blood T-cell repertoires from about six Graves' hyperthyroidism patients were also compared in the study. The paper describes TCR Vbeta CDR3 sequencing of more than 120 peripheral blood samples, made up of under 50 ophthalmopathy patients, 70 to 80 hyperthyroidism patients and approximately 17 progressor patients. Following sampling, methimazole starting at 30 mg daily was given to hyperthyroidism patients, and high-dose intravenous methylprednisolone was given to ophthalmopathy patients. The 75 to 100 discovery patients were randomly split 7:3 into training and test sets. Broad study findings and their caveats: In validation, the model predicted progression to ophthalmopathy with over 65% sensitivity and around 72% specificity, a median of 6.5 months before onset. Most expanded thyroid clonotypes (frequency above 0.001) were also found in blood, which suggests that blood repertoires may mirror thyroid immune responses. Ophthalmopathy was separated from stable hyperthyroidism by a 13 V-J signature model, with around 88% sensitivity and 81% to 83% specificity obtained in cross-validation and 80%/75% obtained in testing. Sample size was not statistically predetermined, and blinding of investigators to group allocation was not performed.

A patient counted as having stable Graves' hyperthyroidism if no progression to ophthalmopathy occurred over 18 months of follow-up. Hyperthyroidism patients were aged 18 to 65 years and newly diagnosed, with disease duration of less than 2 months. Exclusion was applied to patients with uncontrolled infections, other autoimmune diseases, pregnancy or lactation. Diagnoses were based on clinical symptoms, serum thyroxine and TRAb, thyroid ultrasound and orbital computed tomography. Trizol reagent was used to extract total RNA, and RNA quality was then checked on an Agilent 2100 Bioanalyzer. The TCR beta CDR3 regions were amplified from RNA transcripts. For the first round of RT-PCR on the TCR CDR3, the HTBI primer set was used together with the Qiagen OneStep RT-PCR kit. A second multiplex PCR round built the libraries, followed by size selection and purification. Libraries were sequenced paired-end with 100 bp reads on an Illumina HiSeq2000. As for the original processing: SOAPnuke was used to process the raw data, removing reads that contained adapters or uncalled bases, had a mean Phred below 15, or lacked an exact match to the constant primer or identifier. COPE v1.2.5 was used to merge high-quality paired reads, and clonotypes were defined as unique nucleotide sequences. MiTCR v1.1 was used to align the clonotypes against IMGT TRBV, TRBD and TRBJ reference segments. The analysis was restricted to V-J combinations with a frequency above 0.0001, which together covered 98% to 99.2% of the repertoires. A TCS score was defined as the ratio between F50 (clonal expansion) and ExV (chaos), using BLOSUM62-based TCRdist between CDR3 peptides within each V-J. Welch's t-statistics and random forest reduced roughly 540 V-J features to about 13, which were used in a naive Bayes classifier (R e1071). Thyroid-blood repertoire similarity was quantified with the Morisita-Horn index. TCRdb took the public reads, trimmed them with fastp at Q25, ran MiXCR for clone calling and kept in-frame beta chains. Here each entry gathers all rows of one CDR3 protein and keeps the most common genes and DNA. None of the V and J calls come from the authors' own analysis; TCRdb made them. The sample has roughly 98,000 distinct CDR3 sequences on record, 35% to 45% of them singletons. In total, the top ten clones hold around 9.6% of the sample.

From cysteine to phenylalanine, the CDR3 is 15 amino acids long. Only the CDR3 DNA is retained, 45 bases long and in frame from the first base. Reading the germline V gene (reference sequence) gives CDR1 SEHNR and CDR2 FQNEAQ. At the junction V is shortened by 4 bases and J by 0 bases, with 12 bases in between. Sample: peripheral blood or thyroid tissue (not recorded which). The sequence was collected from a woman in her twenties or thirties with Graves' hyperthyroidism. The receptor chain draws on TRBV7-9 and TRBJ2-5, with no confidently assigned D gene. The CDR3 region has the sequence CASSSSYSNQETQYF. The nucleotides read TGTGCCAGCAGCTCCTCTTACAGTAACCAAGAGACCCAGTACTTC.